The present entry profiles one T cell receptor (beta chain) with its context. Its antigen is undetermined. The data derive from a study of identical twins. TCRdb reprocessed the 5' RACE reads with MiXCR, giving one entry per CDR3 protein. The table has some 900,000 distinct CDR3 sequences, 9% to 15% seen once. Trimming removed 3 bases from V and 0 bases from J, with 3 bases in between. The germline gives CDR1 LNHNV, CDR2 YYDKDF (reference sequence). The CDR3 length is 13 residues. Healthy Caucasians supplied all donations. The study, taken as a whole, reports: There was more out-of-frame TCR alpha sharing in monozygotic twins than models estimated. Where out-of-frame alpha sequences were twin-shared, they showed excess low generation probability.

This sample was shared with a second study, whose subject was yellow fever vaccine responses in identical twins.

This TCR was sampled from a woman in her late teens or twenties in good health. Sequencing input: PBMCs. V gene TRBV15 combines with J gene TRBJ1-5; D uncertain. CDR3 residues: CATSRNSNQPQHF. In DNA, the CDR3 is TGTGCCACCAGCAGGAATAGCAATCAGCCCCAGCATTTT. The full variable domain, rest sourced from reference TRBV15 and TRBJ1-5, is DAMVIQNPRYQVTQFGKPVTLSCSQTLNHNVMYWYQQKSSQAPKLLFHYYDKDFNNEADTPDNFQSRRPNTSFCFLDIRSPGLGDTAMYLCATSRNSNQPQHFGDGTRLSIL.